This T cell receptor beta chain is drawn from a study of beta chain features in type 1 diabetes. Whole-study findings and limits: Shorter templates might be favored by PCR, and equally so in patients and in controls. VDJ junctions from patients with type 1 diabetes contained fewer insertions and more deletions. High-TCR-expressing cells could be over-represented by cDNA sequencing.

This clone turned up a few times. The antigen is undetermined. About 110 mL of blood, on average, came from one heparinised draw per donor. Trimming left V 8 bases short and J 4 bases short, with 11 bases between. This CDR3 is built from 11 residues. Germline lookup yields CDR1 GTSNPN and CDR2 SVGIG (reference sequence). Investigators reverse transcribed all isolated RNA, so they sequenced expressed TCRB transcripts. Profiled with immunoSEQ multiplex PCR; TCRdb holds only in-frame clones, not every one. The table lists 150,000 or so clones, 7.5% to 10% of them singletons, with about 2.1% in the top ten.

This clonotype was obtained from a woman younger than 30 in good health. The chain joins TRBV30 to TRBJ1-2; D may be TRBD1 (6 bases). Input material: central memory CD4+ T cells from blood. The CDR3 DNA reads TGTGCCGGACAGAGCCTCTATGGCTACACCTTC. It is translated as CAGQSLYGYTF.